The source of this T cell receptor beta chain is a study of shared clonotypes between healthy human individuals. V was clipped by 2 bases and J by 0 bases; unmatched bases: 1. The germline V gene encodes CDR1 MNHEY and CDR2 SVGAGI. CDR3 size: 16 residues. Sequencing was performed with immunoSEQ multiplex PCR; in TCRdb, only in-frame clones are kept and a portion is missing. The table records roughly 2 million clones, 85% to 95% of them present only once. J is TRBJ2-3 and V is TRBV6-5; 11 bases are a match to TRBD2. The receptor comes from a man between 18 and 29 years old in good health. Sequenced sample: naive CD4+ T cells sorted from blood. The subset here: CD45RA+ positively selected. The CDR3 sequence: CASSYGTSGSTDTQYF. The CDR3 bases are TGTGCCAGCAGTTACGGGACTAGCGGAAGCACAGATACGCAGTATTTT.